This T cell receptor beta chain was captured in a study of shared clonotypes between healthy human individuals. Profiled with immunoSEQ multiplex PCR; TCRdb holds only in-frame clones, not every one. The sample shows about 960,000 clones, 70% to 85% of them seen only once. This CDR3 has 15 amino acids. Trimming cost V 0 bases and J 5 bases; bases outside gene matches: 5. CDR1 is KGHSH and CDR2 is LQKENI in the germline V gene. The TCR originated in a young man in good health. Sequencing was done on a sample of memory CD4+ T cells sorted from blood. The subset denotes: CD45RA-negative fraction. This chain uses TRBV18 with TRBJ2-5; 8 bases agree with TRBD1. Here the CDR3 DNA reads TGTGCCAGCTCACCACCTGGACAGGGTGGGGAGACCCAGTACTTC. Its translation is CASSPPGQGGETQYF. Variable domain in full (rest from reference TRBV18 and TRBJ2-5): NAGVMQNPRHLVRRRGQEARLRCSPMKGHSHVYWYRQLPEEGLKFMVYLQKENIIDESGMPKERFSAEFPKEGPSILRIQQVVRGDSAAYFCASSPPGQGGETQYFGPGTRLLVL.